Listed below are T cell receptor beta chains from one sample, sequenced in a study of blood T cell repertoires in COVID-19. The repertoire was sequenced with immunoSEQ multiplex PCR; TCRdb's copy has only in-frame clones and lacks some. The sample lists about 92,000 clones, around nine tenths occurring once. Sequencing was carried out using peripheral blood. Receptors were obtained from an older woman with COVID-19, enrolled during active disease. CDR3s include the opening cysteine and the closing phenylalanine or tryptophan. D genes are given only for firm matches. The size of a clone is reported for some rows only, either as once, few or many, or as a class for expanded clones.

J	length	V	D	size	CDR3	DNA
TRBJ2-1	18	TRBV4-1	.	.	CASSPIDGARSSYNEQFF	TGCGCCAGCAGCCCGATCGATGGGGCCAGGAGCTCCTACAATGAGCAGTTCTTC
TRBJ2-1	15	TRBV2	.	.	CASSAERTIYNEQFF	TGTGCCAGCAGTGCGGAGCGGACCATATACAATGAGCAGTTCTTC
TRBJ2-5	21	TRBV6-2/TRBV6-3	TRBD1	once	CASSHAPVTGQGGFAQETQYF	TGTGCCAGCAGTCATGCCCCAGTGACGGGACAGGGAGGTTTTGCGCAAGAGACCCAGTACTTC
TRBJ1-3	14	TRBV5-1	TRBD1	.	CASSPGTGLSTIYF	TGCGCCAGCAGCCCCGGGACAGGGCTGAGCACCATATATTTT
TRBJ1-2	15	TRBV7-6	TRBD1	.	CASSPRGTGRDGYTF	TGTGCCAGCAGCCCCCGGGGGACAGGGAGAGATGGCTACACCTTC
TRBJ2-5	18	TRBV21-1	.	once	CASSKREQAATHQETQYF	TGTGCCAGCAGCAAAAGGGAGCAGGCGGCGACTCACCAAGAGACCCAGTACTTC
TRBJ1-4	15	TRBV19	TRBD1	.	CASSPRQGANEKLFF	TGTGCCAGTAGTCCACGACAGGGGGCTAATGAAAAACTGTTTTTT
TRBJ2-3	13	TRBV7-2	.	.	CASSSNIADTQYF	TGTGCCAGCAGCTCCAACATCGCAGATACGCAGTATTTT
TRBJ1-1	14	TRBV4-3	TRBD1	.	CASRGQGLNTEAFF	TGCGCCAGCAGGGGACAGGGCTTGAACACTGAAGCTTTCTTT
TRBJ2-7	17	TRBV5-1	.	.	CASSLGLRVLAPSEQYF	TGCGCCAGCAGCTTGGGCTTACGTGTCCTAGCGCCCTCGGAGCAGTACTTC
TRBJ2-3	14	TRBV4-2	.	.	CASSAQRLTDTQYF	TGTGCCAGCAGCGCCCAGAGACTAACAGATACGCAGTATTTT
TRBJ2-7	15	TRBV27	.	.	CASSLSRTGREVQYF	TGTGCCAGCAGTTTATCCCGGACTGGGCGCGAGGTGCAGTACTTC
TRBJ2-7	12	TRBV3-1/TRBV3-2	TRBD2	.	CASRGGPTEQYF	TGTGCCTCACGGGGGGGCCCCACCGAGCAGTACTTC
TRBJ2-7	13	TRBV28	.	.	CASSVRVTYEQYF	TGTGCCAGCAGTGTCAGGGTCACCTACGAGCAGTACTTC
TRBJ1-4	17	TRBV4-3	TRBD1	.	CASSQDTGQTGREKLFF	TGCGCCAGCAGCCAAGATACGGGGCAGACAGGGAGGGAAAAACTGTTTTTT
TRBJ1-2	15	TRBV5-1	.	.	CASSIQQGLEYGYTF	TGCGCCAGCAGCATACAACAGGGTTTAGAGTATGGCTACACCTTC
TRBJ2-7	13	TRBV4-1	.	.	CASSQDRGYEQYF	TGCGCCAGCAGCCAAGATCGAGGGTACGAGCAGTACTTC
TRBJ2-2	17	TRBV5-1	.	.	CASSLTAGITITGELFF	TGCGCCAGCAGCTTGACGGCGGGGATTACGATCACCGGGGAGCTGTTTTTT
TRBJ2-7	15	TRBV5-1	.	.	CASSPDSGGSYEQYF	TGCGCCAGCAGCCCCGATAGCGGTGGCTCCTACGAGCAGTACTTC
TRBJ2-3	16	TRBV28	.	.	CASSSPSTGDTDTQYF	TGTGCCAGCAGTTCCCCGTCGACGGGGGACACAGATACGCAGTATTTT
TRBJ2-3	15	TRBV5-1	.	.	CASSLGLSSTDTQYF	TGCGCCAGCAGCTTGGGACTCTCTAGCACAGATACGCAGTATTTT
TRBJ1-1	14	TRBV18	.	.	CASSVRSEPTEAFF	TGTGCCAGCTCAGTCCGGTCCGAACCGACTGAAGCTTTCTTT
TRBJ1-6	15	TRBV10-2	TRBD1	.	CASSLTRDSNSPLHF	TGCGCCAGCAGTCTTACCAGGGACAGTAATTCACCCCTCCACTTT
TRBJ2-7	16	TRBV5-1	TRBD1	.	CASSLAVGTGTREQYF	TGCGCCAGCAGCTTGGCCGTAGGGACAGGGACGAGAGAGCAGTACTTC
TRBJ2-2	15	TRBV10-1	TRBD1	.	CASITQGANTGELFF	TGCGCCAGCATTACACAGGGGGCGAACACCGGGGAGCTGTTTTTT
TRBJ1-1	14	TRBV21-1	.	.	CASSRAGANTEAFF	TGTGCCAGCAGCCGCGCAGGGGCGAACACTGAAGCTTTCTTT
TRBJ1-1	11	TRBV12-3/TRBV12-4	.	once	CASSGGTEAFF	TGTGCCAGCAGCGGGGGAACTGAAGCTTTCTTT
TRBJ1-2	15	TRBV3-1/TRBV3-2	.	once	CASSQGPGSLYGYTF	TGTGCCAGCAGCCAAGGCCCCGGGTCCCTATATGGCTACACCTTC
TRBJ2-3	17	TRBV9	TRBD2	few	CASSAGLAGSSTDTQYF	TGTGCCAGCAGCGCCGGACTAGCGGGGTCTAGCACAGATACGCAGTATTTT
TRBJ2-5	16	TRBV4-1	TRBD1	once	CASSQTRQGAGETQYF	TGCGCCAGCAGCCAAACCCGACAGGGGGCGGGAGAGACCCAGTACTTC
TRBJ2-7	15	TRBV7-6	TRBD1	.	CASSLQPGQHYEQYF	TGTGCCAGCAGCTTACAACCGGGACAGCATTACGAGCAGTACTTC
TRBJ2-7	14	TRBV5-1	TRBD1	.	CASRTGQEDYEQYF	TGCGCCAGCAGAACGGGACAGGAGGACTACGAGCAGTACTTC